This TCR beta chain was captured by sequencing in a study of blood T cell repertoires in COVID-19. The wider study: PBMCs, B-cell-depleted T cells, or T cells were the source of the cDNA or gDNA that made up the material.

Under the authors' procedure: Estimates of nucleated cell counts were drawn from the amplification of reference gene primers. This table comes from immunoSEQ multiplex PCR, and its TCRdb copy is limited to in-frame clones, with some not included. The V and J calls and clone size come from that table; D and trimming were worked out from the DNA. Of hundreds of thousands of clones in the sample, 80% to 90% were seen once. The germline V gene has CDR1 GTSNPN and CDR2 SVGIG (reference sequence). This CDR3 comprises 14 residues. V lost 5 bases to trimming and J lost 5 bases, with 13 bases between them. This clonotype was sampled from a woman aged 25 to 39 with active or convalescent COVID-19. The chain employs TRBV30 and TRBJ1-6; D gene unclear. Sequencing input: peripheral blood. Here the CDR3 reads CAWAGIGNNSPLHF. CDR3 nucleotides: TGTGCCTGGGCCGGGATTGGGAATAATTCACCCCTCCACTTT.